These T cell receptor beta chains were read from a single sample in a study of ipilimumab plus nivolumab after autologous stem cell transplantation. Profiled with immunoSEQ multiplex PCR; TCRdb holds only in-frame clones, not every one. The table records roughly 12,000 clones, about 77% of them present only once. Sequencing was performed on PBMCs, taken in a trial of ipilimumab plus nivolumab as post-transplant consolidation. Source of these receptors: a male donor with multiple myeloma. The CDR3 runs from the conserved cysteine through the conserved F or W. The D gene is left open where the match is weak.

d_gene: TRBD1; v_gene: TRBV5-6; j_gene: TRBJ2-7; CDR3aa: CASSLRQGAREQYF
d_gene: TRBD1; v_gene: TRBV10-3; j_gene: TRBJ2-2; CDR3aa: CATRLIRDRETGELFF
d_gene: -; v_gene: TRBV30; j_gene: TRBJ2-3; CDR3aa: CAWSVVRTSTDTQYF
d_gene: TRBD2; v_gene: TRBV29-1; j_gene: TRBJ2-7; CDR3aa: CSAGGTEQYF
d_gene: -; v_gene: TRBV27; j_gene: TRBJ2-2; CDR3aa: CASRPGGGAGELFF
d_gene: -; v_gene: TRBV2; j_gene: TRBJ2-2; CDR3aa: CASREATSDTGELFF
d_gene: -; v_gene: TRBV4-1; j_gene: TRBJ2-7; CDR3aa: CASSLFQGSYEQYF
d_gene: -; v_gene: TRBV4-1; j_gene: TRBJ1-3; CDR3aa: CASSQPPGTLSGNTIYF
d_gene: TRBD1; v_gene: TRBV9; j_gene: TRBJ2-3; CDR3aa: CASSRQGNTDTQYF
d_gene: -; v_gene: TRBV18; j_gene: TRBJ2-1; CDR3aa: CASSAGAPPNNEQFF
d_gene: -; v_gene: TRBV7-8; j_gene: TRBJ2-7; CDR3aa: CASSLDEGGPSYEQYF
d_gene: TRBD2; v_gene: TRBV9; j_gene: TRBJ2-1; CDR3aa: CASNPSGGEPGEQFF
d_gene: TRBD1; v_gene: TRBV9; j_gene: TRBJ1-6; CDR3aa: CASSAFGQGVNSPLHF
d_gene: -; v_gene: TRBV11-2; j_gene: TRBJ1-5; CDR3aa: CASSLWEYNQPQHF
d_gene: -; v_gene: TRBV2; j_gene: TRBJ2-7; CDR3aa: CASSEATTQIYEQYF
d_gene: -; v_gene: TRBV5-1; j_gene: -; CDR3aa: CASSLSGAYEQYF
d_gene: TRBD2; v_gene: TRBV7-2; j_gene: TRBJ2-7; CDR3aa: CASSLAGGSGGAGSYEQYF
d_gene: -; v_gene: TRBV5-1; j_gene: TRBJ2-7; CDR3aa: CASSLSPTDIFYEQYF
d_gene: -; v_gene: TRBV28; j_gene: TRBJ1-1; CDR3aa: CASSLMSAAFF
d_gene: -; v_gene: TRBV5-6; j_gene: TRBJ2-7; CDR3aa: CASSLDSAYEQYF
d_gene: -; v_gene: TRBV5-1; j_gene: TRBJ2-7; CDR3aa: CASSSSAGGTPYEQYF
d_gene: -; v_gene: TRBV4-3; j_gene: TRBJ1-2; CDR3aa: CASSQGIAEDYGYTF
d_gene: TRBD2; v_gene: TRBV4-2; j_gene: TRBJ2-3; CDR3aa: CASSQLLAGNTDTQYF
d_gene: -; v_gene: TRBV4-3; j_gene: TRBJ2-2; CDR3aa: CASSQDAGTTNTGELFF
d_gene: -; v_gene: TRBV7-9; j_gene: TRBJ2-1; CDR3aa: CASSLEGGPNEQFF
d_gene: -; v_gene: TRBV29-1; j_gene: TRBJ1-3; CDR3aa: CSVEQTQDTIYF
d_gene: TRBD2; v_gene: TRBV4-1; j_gene: TRBJ2-3; CDR3aa: CASSPSGGAVSTDTQYF
d_gene: -; v_gene: TRBV19; j_gene: TRBJ1-5; CDR3aa: CASSRGMSNQPQHF
d_gene: -; v_gene: TRBV7-3; j_gene: TRBJ2-2; CDR3aa: CASSYYTGELFF
d_gene: TRBD2; v_gene: TRBV7-2; j_gene: TRBJ2-7; CDR3aa: CASSYSGGAVYEQYF
d_gene: -; v_gene: TRBV30; j_gene: TRBJ1-1; CDR3aa: CAWSKVGGQAFF
d_gene: TRBD2; v_gene: TRBV7-1; j_gene: TRBJ2-1; CDR3aa: CASSSLAALAGTYNEQFF
d_gene: -; v_gene: TRBV6-6; j_gene: TRBJ2-5; CDR3aa: CASSYKGRETQYF
d_gene: TRBD1; v_gene: TRBV19; j_gene: TRBJ1-4; CDR3aa: CASTYGTGREKLFF
d_gene: -; v_gene: TRBV6-5; j_gene: TRBJ1-2; CDR3aa: CASSKSLTGSGYTF
d_gene: -; v_gene: TRBV2; j_gene: TRBJ2-2; CDR3aa: CASRGRGRTGELFF
d_gene: -; v_gene: TRBV6-5; j_gene: TRBJ1-6; CDR3aa: CASASSSYNSPLHF
d_gene: -; v_gene: TRBV7-9; j_gene: TRBJ2-5; CDR3aa: CASSPGDSWTQYF
d_gene: TRBD1; v_gene: TRBV7-2; j_gene: TRBJ2-5; CDR3aa: CASSTNRGQETQYF
d_gene: -; v_gene: TRBV9; j_gene: TRBJ2-7; CDR3aa: CASSPSRLAFEQYF
d_gene: -; v_gene: TRBV6-1; j_gene: TRBJ2-3; CDR3aa: CASSPTGEGRKYF
d_gene: -; v_gene: TRBV7-6; j_gene: TRBJ1-1; CDR3aa: CASQGLGAEAFF
d_gene: -; v_gene: TRBV6-4; j_gene: TRBJ1-2; CDR3aa: CASSDSGVDGYTF
d_gene: -; v_gene: TRBV7-2; j_gene: TRBJ2-1; CDR3aa: CASSLGGLRHNEQFF
d_gene: TRBD1; v_gene: TRBV6-6; j_gene: TRBJ2-1; CDR3aa: CASSLGQVNEQFF
d_gene: TRBD2; v_gene: TRBV7-2; j_gene: TRBJ2-5; CDR3aa: CASSLSGGETQYF
d_gene: TRBD2; v_gene: TRBV11-2; j_gene: TRBJ2-7; CDR3aa: CASSFSRGGIRVEQYF
d_gene: TRBD1; v_gene: TRBV5-4; j_gene: TRBJ1-1; CDR3aa: CASSLMSGGTEAFF
d_gene: -; v_gene: TRBV2; j_gene: TRBJ1-2; CDR3aa: CASTSTPAYGGYTF
d_gene: -; v_gene: TRBV9; j_gene: TRBJ1-1; CDR3aa: CASSVRGDRLNTEAFF
d_gene: TRBD2; v_gene: TRBV7-3; j_gene: TRBJ2-2; CDR3aa: CASSPGGRTGELFF
d_gene: -; v_gene: TRBV5-1; j_gene: TRBJ1-4; CDR3aa: CASSYDPEGEAEKLFF
d_gene: -; v_gene: TRBV5-1; j_gene: TRBJ1-1; CDR3aa: CASSLAEAGAEAFF
d_gene: -; v_gene: TRBV4-1; j_gene: TRBJ1-5; CDR3aa: CASSQRGVQENQPQHF
d_gene: TRBD1; v_gene: TRBV2; j_gene: TRBJ1-3; CDR3aa: CAGYSGTGKGGNTIYF
d_gene: -; v_gene: TRBV7-2; j_gene: TRBJ2-1; CDR3aa: CASSSWGEQFF
d_gene: -; v_gene: TRBV7-2; j_gene: TRBJ1-2; CDR3aa: CASSSQLYYGYTF